Each of the 17 T cell receptor beta chains below was sequenced from the same sample in a study of blood T cell repertoires in COVID-19. TCRdb's copy holds only in-frame clones and misses some; the assay was immunoSEQ multiplex PCR. The sample holds over 55,000 clones, more than 75% seen once. Material: peripheral blood. Every receptor here comes from a man between 45 and 60 years old with active COVID-19.

This chain connects TRBV2 to TRBJ2-7; 7 nucleotides agree with TRBD2. Germline V CDR1 and CDR2: SNHLY, FYNNEI. This CDR3 comprises 15 residues. The V and J ends lost 0 bases and 1 base, in that order; junction bases with no gene match: 3. CDR3 sequence: CASSEASSGSYEQYF. DNA for the CDR3: TGTGCCAGCAGTGAAGCGTCTAGCGGATCCTACGAGCAGTACTTC.

This rearrangement joins TRBV18 to TRBJ1-5, with TRBD1 matching 8 bases. CDR3 length: 14 residues. Germline loops: CDR1 KGHSH, CDR2 LQKENI. V was pared by 5 bases and J by 6 bases, with 6 bases of the junction left unmatched. The chain's CDR3 is CASSKDRAGQPQHF. The CDR3 DNA is TGTGCCAGCTCAAAGGACAGGGCTGGTCAGCCCCAGCATTTT.

The chain joins TRBV7-2 to TRBJ2-7; perhaps TRBD2 as D (6 bases). The CDR3 is made up of 15 amino acids. Trimming stripped 5 bases from V and 4 bases from J, with 18 bases between. The germline V gene encodes CDR1 SGHTA and CDR2 FQGNSA. CDR3 nucleotide sequence: TGTGCCAGCAGCCCTGCTAGCGTCCCTTATTACGAGCAGTACTTC. Amino acid sequence: CASSPASVPYYEQYF. Using reference TRBV7-2 and TRBJ2-7 for the parts outside the CDR3, the full variable domain is GAGVSQSPSNKVTEKGKDVELRCDPISGHTALYWYRQSLGQGLEFLIYFQGNSAPDKSGLPSDRFSAERTGGSVSTLTIQRTQQEDSAVYLCASSPASVPYYEQYFGPGTRLTVT.

This clone was seen once. The V call is TRBV19, the J call TRBJ2-7, with D tentatively TRBD2 (6 bases). The CDR3 totals 15 residues. Germline V gives CDR1 LNHDA, CDR2 SQIVND (reference sequence). V gave up 3 bases and J gave up 3 bases, with 15 bases separating them. The CDR3 spells CASSISGLSIYEQYF. The CDR3 nucleotides read TGTGCCAGTAGTATTTCGGGACTGTCGATCTACGAGCAGTACTTC.

The rearrangement uses TRBV3-1 (or the pseudogene TRBV3-2) and TRBJ2-3, with D possibly TRBD2 on 5 matching bases. The germline V and J ends were trimmed by 0 bases and 3 bases, with 22 bases remaining between them. Germline values: CDR1 LGHDT, CDR2 YNNKEL (reference sequence). The CDR3 loop spans 19 amino acids. In DNA, the CDR3 is TGTGCCAGCAGCCAAGAGGCCCGAGGAGGAGGTCTGCGGACAGATACGCAGTATTTT. This gives the protein CASSQEARGGGLRTDTQYF.

The chain employs TRBV27 and TRBJ1-1; no definite D call. V lost 4 bases and J 0 bases, leaving 9 bases between the germline ends. The CDR3 is 14 residues long. The germline CDR1 and CDR2 sequences are MNHEY and SMNVEV (reference sequence). The CDR3 loop reads CASSSPTLNTEAFF. CDR3 coding DNA: TGTGCCAGCAGTTCTCCGACACTGAACACTGAAGCTTTCTTT.

The chain combines TRBV19 with TRBJ2-2, with 14 positions matching TRBD2. The CDR3 consists of 18 residues. V shed 3 bases, J shed 1 base, and the junction held 4 bases outside the gene matches. CDR1 and CDR2 (germline): LNHDA, SQIVND (reference sequence). The CDR3 reads CASSISGLAGGNTGELFF. In DNA form, the CDR3 reads TGTGCCAGTAGTATCTCAGGACTAGCGGGAGGGAACACCGGGGAGCTGTTTTTT. The variable domain in full, completed from reference TRBV19 and TRBJ2-2, reads DGGITQSPKYLFRKEGQNVTLSCEQNLNHDAMYWYRQDPGQGLRLIYYSQIVNDFQKGDIAEGYSVSREKKESFPLTVTSAQKNPTAFYLCASSISGLAGGNTGELFFGEGSRLTVL.

In the case of this clone: Compared with germline, one end of the junction differs, possibly owing to a read error. The chain recombines TRBV6-2 or TRBV6-3 with TRBJ1-5; perhaps TRBD1 as D (6 bases). CDR1 and CDR2 (germline): MNHEY, SVGEGT. This CDR3 contains 14 residues. CDR3: CASSYSDSYQPQHF. The CDR3 DNA reads TGTGCCAGCAGCTACTCGGACAGTTATCAGCCCCAGCATTTT.

The chain uses TRBV9 and TRBJ1-1; D remains ambiguous. Trimming removed 1 base at V and 1 base at J, with 8 bases between. Germline V gene data show CDR1 as SGDLS and CDR2 as YYNGEE. The CDR3 spans 14 residues. The CDR3 DNA is TGTGCCAGCAGCGTAACCTCAGGGAACACTGAAGCTTTCTTT. Protein product: CASSVTSGNTEAFF.

The rearrangement joins TRBV9 to TRBJ2-3; 7 nucleotides line up with TRBD2. J was trimmed by 1 base and V by 0 bases; bases with no gene match: 2. CDR1 is SGDLS and CDR2 is YYNGEE in the germline V gene. This CDR3 comprises 15 residues. This CDR3 is CASSVGGSGTDTQYF. The CDR3 nucleotides are TGTGCCAGCAGCGTAGGCGGGAGCGGCACAGATACGCAGTATTTT. Full variable domain (rest looked up from reference TRBV9 and TRBJ2-3): DSGVTQTPKHLITATGQRVTLRCSPRSGDLSVYWYQQSLDQGLQFLIQYYNGEERAKGNILERFSAQQFPDLHSELNLSSLELGDSALYFCASSVGGSGTDTQYFGPGTRLTVL.

The chain has TRBV29-1 and TRBJ1-2; a weak D match, TRBD1 (5 bases). The CDR3 totals 14 residues. Trimming shortened V by 3 bases and J by 1 base, and 12 bases separated the two germline ends. CDR1 SQVTM and CDR2 ANQGSEA come from the germline V gene. The CDR3 sequence is CSVELGADNYGYTF. CDR3 in DNA: TGCAGCGTTGAGTTAGGGGCGGATAACTATGGCTACACCTTC. Filled out from reference TRBV29-1 and TRBJ1-2, the complete variable domain reads SAVISQKPSRDICQRGTSLTIQCQVDSQVTMMFWYRQQPGQSLTLIATANQGSEATYESGFVIDKFPISRPNLTFSTLTVSNMSPEDSSIYLCSVELGADNYGYTFGSGTRLTVV.

The chain uses TRBV3-1 (or the pseudogene TRBV3-2) and TRBJ2-1; D is possibly TRBD2 (5 bases). Trimming removed 0 bases from V and 7 bases from J, with 16 bases in between. Germline V gene sequence: CDR1 LGHDT, CDR2 YNNKEL (reference sequence). This CDR3 has 16 residues. DNA of the CDR3: TGTGCCAGCAGCCAAGATGCCATAGCGAGTCGGAATGAGCAGTTCTTC. Translation: CASSQDAIASRNEQFF.

The rearrangement joins TRBV6-5 to TRBJ1-1, with D possibly matching TRBD1 (5 bases). CDR1 is MNHEY and CDR2 is SVGAGI in the germline V gene. The CDR3 consists of 15 residues. The V gene lost 7 bases and the J gene lost 4 bases, with 19 bases spanning the gap. In nucleotides, the CDR3 is TGTGCCAGCACTGGCAGGCTCCCAAGGGGCACTGAAGCTTTCTTT. Encoded protein: CASTGRLPRGTEAFF.

The chain recombines TRBV11-2 with TRBJ2-7, with TRBD2 matching 8 bases. V lost 2 bases to trimming and J lost 7 bases; unmatched junction nucleotides: 16. The CDR3 is 17 amino acids. Germline CDR1 reads SGHAT; CDR2 reads FQNNGV. CDR3 protein: CASSLSLWAGGSLEQYF. Here the CDR3 DNA reads TGTGCCAGCAGCTTATCGCTCTGGGCGGGGGGAAGTTTGGAGCAGTACTTC.

This clone was seen just once. This chain uses TRBV10-3 with TRBJ2-2; 7 nucleotides align to TRBD2. Germline assignment: CDR1 ENHRY and CDR2 SYGVKD. The CDR3 has 14 residues. V trimming: 5 bases; J trimming: 4 bases; junction bases outside the gene matches: 4. The CDR3 DNA follows: TGTGCCATCAGTCCCGGGACTACCACCGGGGAGCTGTTTTTT. Its protein is CAISPGTTTGELFF.

This clone was recorded once. The chain uses TRBV6-6 and TRBJ2-7, with 7 bases aligning to TRBD2. The CDR3 runs 15 residues. Germline loops: CDR1 MNHNY, CDR2 SVGAGI (reference sequence). J lost 6 bases, V lost 5 bases, and 13 bases had no gene match. CDR3 nucleotide sequence: TGTGCCAGCAGTCGACAAACTAGGGGAGGGATCGAGCAGTACTTC. Its protein is CASSRQTRGGIEQYF.

The chain couples TRBV4-3 to TRBJ2-2; D may be TRBD2 (5 bases). Trimming shortened V by 1 base and J by 0 bases, and 9 bases separated the two germline ends. This CDR3 region has 16 residues. Germline-derived CDR1 and CDR2 are LGHNA and YSLEER. CDR3 sequence: CASSQGRAANTGELFF. The CDR3 coding sequence is TGCGCCAGCAGCCAAGGGCGGGCAGCGAACACCGGGGAGCTGTTTTTT.